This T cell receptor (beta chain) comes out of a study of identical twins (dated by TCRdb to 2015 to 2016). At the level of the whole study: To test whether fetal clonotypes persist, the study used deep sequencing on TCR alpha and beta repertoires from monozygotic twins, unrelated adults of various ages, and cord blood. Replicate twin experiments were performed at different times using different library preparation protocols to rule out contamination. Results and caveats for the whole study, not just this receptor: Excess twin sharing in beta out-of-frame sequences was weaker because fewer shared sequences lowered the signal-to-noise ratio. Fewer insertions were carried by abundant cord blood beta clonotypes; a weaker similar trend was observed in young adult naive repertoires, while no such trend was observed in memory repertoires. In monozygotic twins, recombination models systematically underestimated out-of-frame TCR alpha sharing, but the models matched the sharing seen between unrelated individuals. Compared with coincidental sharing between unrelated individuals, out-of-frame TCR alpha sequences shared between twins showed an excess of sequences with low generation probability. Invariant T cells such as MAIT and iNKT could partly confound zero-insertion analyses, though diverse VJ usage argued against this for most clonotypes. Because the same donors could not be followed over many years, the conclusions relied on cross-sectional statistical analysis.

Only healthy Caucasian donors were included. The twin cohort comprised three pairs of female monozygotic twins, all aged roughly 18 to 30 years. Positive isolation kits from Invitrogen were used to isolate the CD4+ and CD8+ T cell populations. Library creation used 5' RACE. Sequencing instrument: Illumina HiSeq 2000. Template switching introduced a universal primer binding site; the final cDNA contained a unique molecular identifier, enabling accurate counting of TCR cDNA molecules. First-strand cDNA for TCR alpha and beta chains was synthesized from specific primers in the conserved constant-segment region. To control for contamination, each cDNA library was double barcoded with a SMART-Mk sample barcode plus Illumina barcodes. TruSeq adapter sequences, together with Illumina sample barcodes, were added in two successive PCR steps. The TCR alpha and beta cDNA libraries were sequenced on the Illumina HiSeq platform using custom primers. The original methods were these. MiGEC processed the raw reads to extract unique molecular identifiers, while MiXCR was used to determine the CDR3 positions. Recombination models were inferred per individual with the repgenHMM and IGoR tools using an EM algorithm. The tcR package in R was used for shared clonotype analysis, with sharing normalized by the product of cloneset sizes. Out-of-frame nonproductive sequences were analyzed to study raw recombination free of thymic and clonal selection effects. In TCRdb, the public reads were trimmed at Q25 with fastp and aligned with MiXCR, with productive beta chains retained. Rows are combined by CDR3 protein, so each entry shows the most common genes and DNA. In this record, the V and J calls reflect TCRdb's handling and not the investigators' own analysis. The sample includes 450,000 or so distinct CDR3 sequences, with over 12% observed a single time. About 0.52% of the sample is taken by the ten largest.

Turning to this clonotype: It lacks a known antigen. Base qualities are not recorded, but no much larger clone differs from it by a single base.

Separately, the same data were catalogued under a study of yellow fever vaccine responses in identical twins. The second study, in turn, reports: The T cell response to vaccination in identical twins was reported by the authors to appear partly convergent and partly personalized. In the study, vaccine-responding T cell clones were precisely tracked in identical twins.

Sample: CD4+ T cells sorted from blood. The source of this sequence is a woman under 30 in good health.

The bases read TGCGCCAGCAGCTCCCTTTCCGGGACGGATCAAGAGACCCAGTACTTC. Translation gives CASSSLSGTDQETQYF. The V and J genes are TRBV4-3 and TRBJ2-5; the D gene is tentatively TRBD1 or TRBD2, each matching 5 bases. CDR1 and CDR2 are drawn from the germline V gene: LGHNA, YSLEER. V loses 5 bases of germline sequence and J loses 2 bases, and the interval between the two ends is 18 bases. The CDR3 measures 16 amino acids from cysteine to phenylalanine. Kept here is only the CDR3 DNA, which spans 48 bases and is read in frame from base 1.